This T cell receptor delta chain was identified in a study of gamma-delta chains in newborns, infants, children. This clone ranks as medium-sized. CDR1 and CDR2 (germline): GEAIGNYY, EKD. The CDR3 runs 17 residues. The trim removed 4 bases at V and 3 bases at J, leaving 13 bases unmatched. TCRdb re-processed the reads via CATT. Of 10,000 to 13,000 delta-chain clones listed, around 3% are singletons. The sequence came from a child who was a newborn, infant or young child, either healthy, febrile or measles-vaccinated (not recorded which). Sequencing was carried out using blood. The V and J genes are TRDV2 and TRDJ1, with 10 bases identical to TRDD3. The CDR3, as DNA: TGTGCCTGTGATAACGTCGGGGGATACGCTCCCTCCGATAAACTCATCTTT. Protein sequence: CACDNVGGYAPSDKLIF.